This passage covers 17 T cell receptor beta chains from one sample sequenced in a study of cytomegalovirus exposure and HLA in healthy donors (dated by TCRdb to the late 2010s). Libraries were built with the immunoSEQ multiplex PCR assay. For the multiplex PCR, a mixture combining 60 forward primers for TCR Vbeta segments and 13 reverse primers for TCR Jbeta segments was used. As stored in TCRdb, this immuneACCESS dataset retains in-frame rearrangements with V and J assigned. A fraction of the clones does not appear; measured against another copy, unresolved V genes explain less than half of the discrepancy, and the remainder lacks a known reason. In all, the sample holds 150,000 to 200,000 clones, and about four fifths of those were seen once. Approximately 13% of the sample is taken by the ten largest. Sequences were obtained from PBMCs. The receptors come from a woman in her forties or fifties in good health and CMV-seronegative.

V usage is TRBV4-1 and J usage is TRBJ1-3; possibly TRBD1 for D (5 bases). The CDR3 is 14 residues long. Germline V gene data show CDR1 as MGHRA and CDR2 as YSYEKL. The V end was cut by 3 bases, the J end by 0 bases, with 6 bases between. The CDR3 sequence: CASSHQGSGNTIYF. In nucleotides, the CDR3 is TGCGCCAGCAGCCACCAGGGCTCTGGAAACACCATATATTTT.

This chain uses TRBV6-6 with TRBJ2-3, with 7 nucleotides matching TRBD2. Germline trimming cut 11 bases from V and 3 bases from J; bases unmatched to any gene: 5. Germline V CDR1 and CDR2: MNHNY, SVGAGI (reference sequence). This CDR3 spans 12 amino acids. CDR3 sequence: CAGSGRTDTQYF. Here the CDR3 DNA reads TGTGCCGGCTCCGGGAGGACAGATACGCAGTATTTT.

This chain connects TRBV29-1 to TRBJ2-1, with unresolved D. V was shortened by 1 base and J by 1 base, with 11 bases between the two germline ends. Germline CDR1 SQVTM, CDR2 ANQGSEA. The CDR3 length is 15 residues. As DNA, the CDR3 is TGCAGCGTTGAAGTTCGAGGAATGTCCTACAATGAGCAGTTCTTC. Translation gives CSVEVRGMSYNEQFF.

The rearrangement joins TRBV9 to TRBJ1-3; 8 bases line up with TRBD1. CDR3 size: 14 residues. V shed 2 bases, J shed 4 bases, and the junction held 2 bases outside the gene matches. The V gene's germline CDR1 is SGDLS and CDR2 YYNGEE. This CDR3 is CASSVRDRGNTIYF. As DNA, the CDR3 is TGTGCCAGCAGCGTCCGGGACAGGGGAAACACCATATATTTT. Combining the CDR3 with reference TRBV9 and TRBJ1-3 gives the whole variable domain DSGVTQTPKHLITATGQRVTLRCSPRSGDLSVYWYQQSLDQGLQFLIQYYNGEERAKGNILERFSAQQFPDLHSELNLSSLELGDSALYFCASSVRDRGNTIYFGEGSWLTVV.

Here the CDR3 DNA reads TGTGCCAGTATCAGGGAGAACACTGAAGCTTTCTTT. The encoded protein is CASIRENTEAFF. The chain couples TRBV19 to TRBJ1-1, with TRBD1 as a possible D gene (5 bases). There are 12 residues in the CDR3. V dropped 7 bases and J dropped 1 base, with 7 bases sitting between them. Germline assignment: CDR1 LNHDA and CDR2 SQIVND (reference sequence).

For the CDR3, the DNA is TGTGCCAGCAGCTTATTAACAGGTTTGCTATGGACTGAAGCTTTCTTT. Translating gives CASSLLTGLLWTEAFF. The rearrangement uses TRBV11-2 and TRBJ1-1, with D possibly matching TRBD1 (5 bases). This CDR3 is built from 16 residues. The V gene lost 2 bases and the J gene lost 5 bases, with 18 bases spanning the gap. CDR1 is SGHAT and CDR2 is FQNNGV in the germline V gene.

The V gene is TRBV2, the J gene TRBJ1-3, with TRBD1 identical over 9 bases. CDR3 length: 15 amino acids. CDR1 and CDR2 from the germline V gene are SNHLY and FYNNEI. Trimming took 11 bases from V and 0 from J; bases not matched to a gene: 8. CDR3 region: CASSRDRDSGNTIYF. The CDR3 nucleotides are TGTGCCTCATCAAGGGACAGGGACTCTGGAAACACCATATATTTT.

The genes are TRBV9 and TRBJ2-1; D is undetermined. CDR3 size: 15 residues. V dropped 4 bases and J dropped 1 base, with 12 bases sitting between them. In germline, CDR1 is SGDLS, CDR2 YYNGEE. CDR3 DNA: TGTGCCAGCAGCCCCTCCCCGTTATCCTACAATGAGCAGTTCTTC. It is translated as CASSPSPLSYNEQFF.

The chain has TRBV6-5 and TRBJ2-1; TRBD2 matches at 7 bases. This CDR3 contains 14 residues. The V gene's germline CDR1 is MNHEY and CDR2 SVGAGI. The V segment lost 11 bases and the J segment 0 bases; nucleotides outside the gene matches: 7. This CDR3 reads CAAGEAGSYNEQFF. CDR3 coding DNA: TGTGCCGCGGGGGAAGCGGGCTCCTACAATGAGCAGTTCTTC.

V gene TRBV4-1 combines with J gene TRBJ1-6; D possibly corresponds to TRBD1 (6 bases). Germline CDR1 is MGHRA and CDR2 is YSYEKL. The germline V and J ends were trimmed by 0 bases and 6 bases, with 15 bases remaining between them. The CDR3 has 17 residues. The DNA for the CDR3 is TGCGCCAGCAGCCAAGAAGAACAGGGCTGGGGTAATTCACCCCTCCACTTT. The encoded protein is CASSQEEQGWGNSPLHF.

With respect to this clone: At one boundary the junction diverges from the germline segment, which might be a read error. The chain carries TRBV7-2 and TRBJ1-1; TRBD1 matches 8 bases. The germline V gene has CDR1 SGHTA and CDR2 FQGNSA. The CDR3 runs 17 residues. The CDR3 region has the DNA TGTGCCAGCAGCTCCGGGCCGCAGGGGGCGGTGAAGACTGAAGCTTTCTTT. This codes for CASSSGPQGAVKTEAFF.

The gene calls are TRBV5-1 and TRBJ1-2, with TRBD1 matching over 7 bases. The CDR3 covers 17 residues. CDR1 is SGHRS, CDR2 YFSETQ, per germline. V was clipped by 3 bases and J by 4 bases; unmatched bases: 15. The CDR3 DNA sequence: TGCGCCAGCAGCTCTGGGACAGAATATATACCGACCTATGGCTACACCTTC. Translated: CASSSGTEYIPTYGYTF. Looking up the rest from reference TRBV5-1 and TRBJ1-2 gives the full variable domain: KAGVTQTPRYLIKTRGQQVTLSCSPISGHRSVSWYQQTPGQGLQFLFEYFSETQRNKGNFPGRFSGRQFSNSRSEMNVSTLELGDSALYLCASSSGTEYIPTYGYTFGSGTRLTVV.

The rearrangement joins TRBV7-6 to TRBJ2-3, with D tentatively TRBD2 (6 bases). V lost 8 bases, J lost 8 bases, and 17 bases lay in between. CDR3 length equals 13 residues. Germline assignment: CDR1 SGHVS and CDR2 FNYEAQ. The CDR3 region is CASLLGGSGTQYF. CDR3 coding DNA: TGTGCCAGCCTCCTCGGGGGTTCCGGTACGCAGTATTTT.

The genes are TRBV18 and TRBJ2-5; 8 nucleotides match TRBD1. Trimming cost V 3 bases and J 5 bases; bases outside gene matches: 5. The CDR3 extends over 14 amino acids. Germline V lookup: CDR1 KGHSH, CDR2 LQKENI. The CDR3 loop is CASSPSTGDETQYF. The CDR3 coding sequence is TGTGCCAGCTCACCTTCGACAGGGGACGAGACCCAGTACTTC. The whole variable domain, remainder taken from reference TRBV18 and TRBJ2-5, is NAGVMQNPRHLVRRRGQEARLRCSPMKGHSHVYWYRQLPEEGLKFMVYLQKENIIDESGMPKERFSAEFPKEGPSILRIQQVVRGDSAAYFCASSPSTGDETQYFGPGTRLLVL.

The chain recombines TRBV5-1 with TRBJ2-5; 11 bases align to TRBD2. The germline V gene encodes CDR1 SGHRS and CDR2 YFSETQ. The CDR3 consists of 16 residues. Trimming at V came to 0 bases and at J to 1 base, leaving 2 bases not matched to a gene. The CDR3 nucleotides are TGCGCCAGCAGCTTGGGGCTAGCGGGGGGCCAAGAGACCCAGTACTTC. Translation gives CASSLGLAGGQETQYF.

This chain joins TRBV2 and TRBJ2-7, with D perhaps matching TRBD2 (6 bases). V lost 6 bases, J lost 0 bases, and 18 bases lay in between. CDR3 size: 16 residues. The germline V gene encodes CDR1 SNHLY and CDR2 FYNNEI. CDR3 residues: CASRETGGTYSYEQYF. CDR3 nucleotide sequence: TGTGCCAGCAGGGAGACTGGGGGGACCTACTCCTACGAGCAGTACTTC.

J is TRBJ1-4 and V is TRBV4-2, with TRBD1 identical over 7 bases. CDR1 and CDR2 from the germline V gene are LGHNA and YNFKEQ. This CDR3 region has 15 residues. Trimming cost V 1 base and J 7 bases; bases outside gene matches: 6. The CDR3, as DNA: TGTGCCAGCAGCCAAGCTGACAGGGTTAGTGAAAAACTGTTTTTT. Translating gives CASSQADRVSEKLFF.